Following are 10 T cell receptor beta chains from one sample sequenced in a study of T cell changes during pregnancy in multiple sclerosis. The table came from immunoSEQ multiplex PCR; TCRdb's copy has only in-frame clones and leaves some out. Here the sample spans more than 45,000 clones, roughly 85% being singletons. Material: CD4+ T cells from peripheral blood mononuclear cells, obtained in the second trimester of pregnancy. The receptors derive from a female donor with multiple sclerosis, enrolled in a pregnancy study.

This chain joins TRBV4-3 and TRBJ2-5; 7 bases align to TRBD2. This CDR3 has 15 amino acids. Unmatched junction bases numbered 6, after V lost 0 bases and J lost 5 bases. CDR1 LGHNA and CDR2 YSLEER come from the germline V gene. CDR3 sequence: CASSQDLLGGETQYF. CDR3 bases: TGCGCCAGCAGCCAAGATTTACTGGGGGGGGAGACCCAGTACTTC.

The chain carries TRBV4-1 and TRBJ2-1, with no clear D. Looked up from germline, CDR1 is MGHRA and CDR2 is YSYEKL. The V end lost 0 bases, the J end lost 8 bases, and 11 bases lay between the germline ends. This CDR3 spans 14 amino acids. The CDR3 DNA reads as TGCGCCAGCAGCCAAGATCTTACGCGGCATGAGCAGTTCTTC. Protein: CASSQDLTRHEQFF.

V is TRBV28 and J is TRBJ1-4; TRBD1 aligns across 8 bases. The germline CDR1 and CDR2 sequences are MDHEN and SYDVKM. The CDR3 runs 13 residues. V lost 6 bases and J lost 13; bases outside the gene matches: 10. The CDR3 is CASSRTDRVGLFF. Written as DNA, the CDR3 is TGTGCCAGCAGCCGTACGGACAGGGTAGGACTGTTTTTT.

This chain uses TRBV20-1 with TRBJ2-1; D might be TRBD2 (6 bases). Per the germline V gene, CDR1 is DFQATT and CDR2 is SNEGSKA (reference sequence). This CDR3 region has 11 residues. V dropped 3 bases and J dropped 6 bases, with 6 bases sitting between them. CDR3 amino acids: CSASGSNEQFF. The DNA of the CDR3 is TGCAGTGCTAGCGGGAGCAATGAGCAGTTCTTC.

The DNA for the CDR3 is TGCGCCAGCAGACCTAGCGGGAGACCAGATACGCAGTATTTT. Translating gives CASRPSGRPDTQYF. V usage is TRBV10-1 and J usage is TRBJ2-3, with TRBD2 matching over 10 bases. Trimming at V came to 6 bases and at J to 4 bases, leaving 4 bases not matched to a gene. Looked up from germline, CDR1 is WNHNN and CDR2 is SYGVQD (reference sequence). The length of the CDR3 is 14 residues.

The chain combines TRBV5-1 with TRBJ1-2; no clear D gene. The germline V gene encodes CDR1 SGHRS and CDR2 YFSETQ. V was pared by 4 bases and J by 4 bases, with 11 bases between. The CDR3 spans 13 residues. The DNA of the CDR3 is TGCGCCAGCAGCCTCGGTGAGAGCTATGGCTACACCTTC. This sequence encodes CASSLGESYGYTF. Full variable domain (rest looked up from reference TRBV5-1 and TRBJ1-2): KAGVTQTPRYLIKTRGQQVTLSCSPISGHRSVSWYQQTPGQGLQFLFEYFSETQRNKGNFPGRFSGRQFSNSRSEMNVSTLELGDSALYLCASSLGESYGYTFGSGTRLTVV.

V is TRBV6-5 and J is TRBJ2-3, with TRBD1 matching 11 bases. V gave up 5 bases and J gave up 5 bases; unmatched junction bases: 3. CDR3 length equals 14 residues. Per the germline V gene, CDR1 is MNHEY and CDR2 is SVGAGI. CDR3 protein: CASSAGTGGDTQYF. The CDR3 DNA reads as TGTGCCAGCAGTGCCGGGACAGGGGGAGATACGCAGTATTTT.

The gene calls are TRBV10-3 and TRBJ2-1; no reliable D call. This CDR3 has 12 residues. Germline V gene data show CDR1 as ENHRY and CDR2 as SYGVKD. Trimming stripped 4 bases from V and 3 bases from J, with 4 bases between. CDR3 DNA: TGTGCCATCAGTGGACTCTACAATGAGCAGTTCTTC. It translates to CAISGLYNEQFF.

The gene calls are TRBV10-3 and TRBJ2-1, with D possibly matching TRBD2 (6 bases). Deletions cut 0 bases from V and 13 bases from J, with 10 bases between. Germline V CDR1 and CDR2: ENHRY, SYGVKD. The CDR3 is 12 amino acids. The CDR3 DNA reads as TGTGCCATCAGTGAGTCCACTAGCCGACAGTTCTTC. Its protein is CAISESTSRQFF.

The V gene is TRBV19, the J gene TRBJ2-1, with TRBD2 matching 12 bases. CDR1 is LNHDA, CDR2 SQIVND, per germline (reference sequence). Trimming took 5 bases from V and 3 from J; bases not matched to a gene: 5. The CDR3 spans 16 residues. The CDR3 loop reads CASSLRTSGVYNEQFF. In DNA, the CDR3 is TGTGCCAGTAGTTTAAGGACTAGCGGGGTCTACAATGAGCAGTTCTTC.